The clone carrying this T cell receptor (beta chain) was observed a single time. Its antigen is still unknown. This sample was included in a study of cytomegalovirus exposure and HLA in healthy donors. Whole-study findings and limits: The study recorded over 150 TCR beta chains that were cytomegalovirus-associated.

CDR3 size: 13 residues. Per the germline V gene, CDR1 is SGHRS and CDR2 is YFSETQ. Between the trimmed V and J ends, which lost 3 bases and 2 bases, there was a span of 8 bases. Sequencing was performed with immunoSEQ multiplex PCR; in TCRdb, only in-frame clones are kept and a portion is missing. In the table there are a few hundred thousand clones, roughly 88% of which are singletons. This chain links TRBV5-1 with TRBJ2-5; D is possibly TRBD1 (6 bases). This clonotype was sampled from a woman aged 18-35 years in good health and CMV-seronegative. The sequenced sample consisted of PBMCs. The DNA of the CDR3 is TGCGCCAGCAGCTCACAGGGTCAAGAGACCCAGTACTTC. As protein: CASSSQGQETQYF.